This T cell receptor beta chain was recovered during a study of T cell repertoires in breast cancer. Overall study context: Tumors, lymph nodes and blood came from breast cancer patients, plus healthy blood. Samples averaged approximately 500,000 sequences and around 9.5 reads per cell.

Whole-study findings and limits: Varied nucleotide sequences encoding shared TCRs suggest antigen-driven selection and expansion. TCR overlap with tumor was roughly 8.3% in involved nodes and around 2.2% in tumor-free nodes.

Germline CDR1 reads SGHRS; CDR2 reads YFSETQ. CDR3 length: 17 amino acids. Unmatched junction bases numbered 13, after V lost 1 base and J lost 6 bases. Unpaired genes were suppressed by blocking oligonucleotides during a second nested PCR. TCRdb re-analysed the emulsion pairing reads in MiXCR, keeping a single row per CDR3 protein. This sample has some 37,000 distinct CDR3 sequences, with 45% found just once. The table lists this clonotype with a count of one. Its target is not known. An expanded emulsion RT-PCR with primers for all TCR V genes paired CD8+ T cell chains. This receptor was identified in a pool of human donors with breast cancer or a healthy control (not recorded which). This chain connects TRBV5-1 to TRBJ2-1; TRBD1 agrees at 7 bases. Source material: CD8+ T cells. The CDR3 coding sequence is TGCGCCAGCAGCTTGATCCCTGGACAGGTTTGGGGCAATGAGCAGTTCTTC. This codes for CASSLIPGQVWGNEQFF. Supplemented by reference TRBV5-1 and TRBJ2-1, the full variable domain reads KAGVTQTPRYLIKTRGQQVTLSCSPISGHRSVSWYQQTPGQGLQFLFEYFSETQRNKGNFPGRFSGRQFSNSRSEMNVSTLELGDSALYLCASSLIPGQVWGNEQFFGPGTRLTVL.